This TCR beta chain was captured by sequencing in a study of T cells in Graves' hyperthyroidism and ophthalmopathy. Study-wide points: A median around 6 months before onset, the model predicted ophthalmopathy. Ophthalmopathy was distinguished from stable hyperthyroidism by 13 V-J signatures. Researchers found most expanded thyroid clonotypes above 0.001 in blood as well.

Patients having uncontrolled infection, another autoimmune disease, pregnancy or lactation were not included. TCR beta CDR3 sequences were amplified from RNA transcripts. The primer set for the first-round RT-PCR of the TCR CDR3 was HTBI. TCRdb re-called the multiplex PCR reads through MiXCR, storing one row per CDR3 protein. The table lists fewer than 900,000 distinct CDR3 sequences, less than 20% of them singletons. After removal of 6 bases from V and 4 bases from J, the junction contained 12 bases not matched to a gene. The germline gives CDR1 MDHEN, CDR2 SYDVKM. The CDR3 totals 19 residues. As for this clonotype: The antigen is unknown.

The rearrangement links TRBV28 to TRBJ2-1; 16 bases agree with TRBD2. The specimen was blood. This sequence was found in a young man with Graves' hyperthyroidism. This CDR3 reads CASSRLTGTSGRGYNEQFF. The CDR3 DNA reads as TGTGCCAGCAGCCGCCTTACGGGGACTAGCGGGAGGGGTTACAATGAGCAGTTCTTC.